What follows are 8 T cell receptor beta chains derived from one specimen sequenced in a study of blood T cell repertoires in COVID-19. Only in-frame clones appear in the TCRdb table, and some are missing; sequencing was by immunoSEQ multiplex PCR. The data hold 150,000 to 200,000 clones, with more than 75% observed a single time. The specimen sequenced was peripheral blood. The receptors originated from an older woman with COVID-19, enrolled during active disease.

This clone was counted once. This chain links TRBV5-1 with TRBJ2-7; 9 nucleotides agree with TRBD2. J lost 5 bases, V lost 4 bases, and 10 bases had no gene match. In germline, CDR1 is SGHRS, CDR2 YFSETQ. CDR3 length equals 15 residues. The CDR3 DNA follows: TGCGCCAGCAGCCCGGATTTAGCGGGAGAGAACGAGCAGTACTTC. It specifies CASSPDLAGENEQYF. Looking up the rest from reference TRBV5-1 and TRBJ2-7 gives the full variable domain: KAGVTQTPRYLIKTRGQQVTLSCSPISGHRSVSWYQQTPGQGLQFLFEYFSETQRNKGNFPGRFSGRQFSNSRSEMNVSTLELGDSALYLCASSPDLAGENEQYFGPGTRLTVT.

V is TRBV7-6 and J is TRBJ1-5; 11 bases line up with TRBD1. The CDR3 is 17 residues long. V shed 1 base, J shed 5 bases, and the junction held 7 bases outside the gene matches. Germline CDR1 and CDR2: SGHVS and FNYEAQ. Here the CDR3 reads CASSLGSGDRGDQPQHF. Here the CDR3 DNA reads TGTGCCAGCAGCTTAGGGTCGGGGGACAGGGGGGATCAGCCCCAGCATTTT.

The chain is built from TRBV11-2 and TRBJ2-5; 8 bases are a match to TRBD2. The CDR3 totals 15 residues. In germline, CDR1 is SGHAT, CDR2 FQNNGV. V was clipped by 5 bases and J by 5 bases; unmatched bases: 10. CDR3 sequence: CASSPDSGGRETQYF. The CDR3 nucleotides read TGTGCCAGCAGCCCCGACAGCGGGGGCAGGGAGACCCAGTACTTC.

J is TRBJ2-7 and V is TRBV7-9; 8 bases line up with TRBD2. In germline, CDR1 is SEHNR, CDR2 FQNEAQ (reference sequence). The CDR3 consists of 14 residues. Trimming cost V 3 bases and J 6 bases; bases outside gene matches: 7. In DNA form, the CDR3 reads TGTGCCAGCAGCTTCGCTCGGGGGGGTCGCGAGCAGTACTTC. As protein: CASSFARGGREQYF.

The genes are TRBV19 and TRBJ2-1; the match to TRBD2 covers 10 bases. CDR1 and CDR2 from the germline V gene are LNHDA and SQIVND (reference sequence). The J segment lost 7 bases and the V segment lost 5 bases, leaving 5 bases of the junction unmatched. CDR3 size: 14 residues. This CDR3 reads CASSPLAGVNEQFF. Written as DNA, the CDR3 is TGTGCCAGTAGTCCCCTAGCGGGAGTAAATGAGCAGTTCTTC.

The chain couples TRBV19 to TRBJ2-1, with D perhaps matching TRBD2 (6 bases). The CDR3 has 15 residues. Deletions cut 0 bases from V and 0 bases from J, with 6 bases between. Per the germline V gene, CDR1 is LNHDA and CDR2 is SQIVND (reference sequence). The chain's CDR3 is CASSIEGGSYNEQFF. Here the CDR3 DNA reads TGTGCCAGTAGTATAGAGGGGGGCTCCTACAATGAGCAGTTCTTC.

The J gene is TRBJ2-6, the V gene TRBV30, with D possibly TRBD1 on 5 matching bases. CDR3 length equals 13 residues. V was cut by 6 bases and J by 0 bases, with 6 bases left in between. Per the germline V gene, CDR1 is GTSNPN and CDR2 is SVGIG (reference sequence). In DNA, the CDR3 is TGTGCCTGCAGGGCCTCTGGGGCCAACGTCCTGACTTTC. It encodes CACRASGANVLTF.

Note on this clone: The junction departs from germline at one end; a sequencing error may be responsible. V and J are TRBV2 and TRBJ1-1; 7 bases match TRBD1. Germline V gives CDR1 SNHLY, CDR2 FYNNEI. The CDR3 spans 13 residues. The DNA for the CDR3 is TGTGCCAGCAGTGAAGCGCTTCATAGGGACAGTCGATTT. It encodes CASSEALHRDSRF. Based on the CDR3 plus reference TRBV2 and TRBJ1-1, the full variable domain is EPEVTQTPSHQVTQMGQEVILRCVPISNHLYFYWYRQILGQKVEFLVSFYNNEISEKSEIFDDQFSVERPDGSNFTLKIRSTKLEDSAMYFCASSEALHRDSRFGQGTRLTVV.